Listed below are T cell receptor beta chains from one sample, sequenced in a study of blood T cell repertoires in COVID-19. Assay: immunoSEQ multiplex PCR; the TCRdb copy retains only in-frame clones and omits some. The sample yields more than 350,000 clones, approximately 89% seen once. Source material: peripheral blood. The receptors come from a woman in her twenties or thirties with COVID-19, enrolled during active disease. The CDR3 runs from the conserved cysteine through the conserved F or W. D genes are given only for firm matches. Clone sizes are given selectively: once, few, many, or a class where the clone is expanded.

J | V | size | D | CDR3 | DNA
TRBJ1-3 | TRBV27 | NA | NA | CASSTRGSGNTIYF | TGTGCCAGCAGTACCCGGGGCTCTGGAAACACCATATATTTT
TRBJ2-1 | TRBV19 | NA | NA | CASSENRDFNEQFF | TGTGCCAGTAGTGAAAATAGGGACTTCAATGAGCAGTTCTTC
TRBJ2-1 | TRBV9 | NA | TRBD2 | CASSASGENNEQFF | TGTGCCAGCAGCGCTAGCGGGGAAAACAATGAGCAGTTCTTC
TRBJ1-2 | TRBV11-2 | NA | TRBD1 | CASSLGQGVTYGYTF | TGTGCCAGCAGCCTAGGACAGGGAGTTACCTATGGCTACACCTTC
TRBJ2-1 | TRBV3-1/TRBV3-2 | few | TRBD2 | CASSQVVTGGPGNEQFF | TGTGCCAGCAGCCAAGTAGTGACGGGAGGGCCGGGCAATGAGCAGTTCTTC
TRBJ1-6 | TRBV4-1 | once | NA | CASSAGPSDSPLHF | TGCGCCAGCAGCGCGGGCCCCTCCGATTCACCCCTCCACTTT
TRBJ1-2 | TRBV24-1 | NA | NA | CATSDFSYGYTF | TGTGCCACCAGTGATTTCTCCTATGGCTACACCTTC
TRBJ2-3 | TRBV27 | NA | NA | CASKSGIRDTQYF | TGTGCCAGCAAGTCGGGAATCCGGGATACGCAGTATTTT
TRBJ1-6 | TRBV10-3 | NA | TRBD1 | CAISVGQVYNSPLHF | TGTGCCATCAGTGTCGGACAGGTGTATAATTCACCCCTCCACTTT
TRBJ1-2 | TRBV6-6 | NA | NA | CASSYRRTEGYTF | TGTGCCAGCAGTTACCGTCGGACAGAAGGCTACACCTTC
TRBJ1-6 | TRBV5-6 | NA | TRBD1 | CASSWDRAIFPLHF | TGTGCCAGCAGTTGGGACAGGGCTATCTTTCCCCTCCACTTT
TRBJ2-1 | TRBV6-4 | NA | TRBD2 | CASSASGTHNEQFF | TGTGCCAGCAGTGCTAGCGGGACCCACAATGAGCAGTTCTTC
TRBJ2-2 | TRBV2 | NA | TRBD1 | CASTRQGPNTGELFF | TGTGCCAGCACGAGACAGGGGCCGAACACCGGGGAGCTGTTTTTT
TRBJ2-3 | TRBV5-1 | NA | TRBD2 | CASSSGLAVPTDTQYF | TGCGCCAGCAGCTCCGGACTAGCGGTTCCCACAGATACGCAGTATTTT
TRBJ2-7 | TRBV7-9 | NA | NA | CASSLKGLEQYF | TGTGCCAGCAGCTTAAAGGGACTTGAGCAGTACTTC
TRBJ2-7 | TRBV2 | NA | NA | CASSLGGAGPAEQYF | TGTGCCAGCAGTCTGGGGGGAGCGGGTCCCGCCGAGCAGTACTTC
TRBJ1-1 | TRBV24-1 | once | NA | CATSDLDPGRADTEAFF | TGTGCCACCAGTGATCTCGACCCCGGCAGGGCGGACACTGAAGCTTTCTTT
TRBJ2-1 | TRBV19 | NA | NA | CASTLTSFSYNEQFF | TGTGCCAGTACCCTAACTAGTTTTTCCTACAATGAGCAGTTCTTC
TRBJ2-2 | TRBV28 | NA | TRBD1 | CASSFPRPGQTFTGELFF | TGTGCCAGCAGTTTCCCCCGCCCGGGACAGACTTTCACCGGGGAGCTGTTTTTT
TRBJ2-1 | TRBV5-1 | NA | TRBD2 | CASSPRSGSALWGQFF | TGCGCCAGCAGCCCCAGGAGCGGGAGTGCTCTCTGGGGCCAGTTCTTC
TRBJ2-5 | TRBV28 | NA | NA | CASSPGGSGGETQYF | TGTGCCAGCAGCCCCGGAGGGAGCGGTGGGGAGACCCAGTACTTC
TRBJ2-1 | TRBV4-1 | few | NA | CASSQRQYNEQFF | TGCGCCAGCAGCCAACGACAGTACAATGAGCAGTTCTTC
TRBJ2-1 | TRBV19 | NA | TRBD2 | CASSPRGVAGNEQFF | TGTGCCAGTAGTCCCCGTGGGGTAGCGGGTAATGAGCAGTTCTTC
TRBJ2-5 | TRBV7-2 | NA | NA | CASSLNARWIQETQYF | TGTGCCAGCAGCTTAAATGCCAGGTGGATTCAAGAGACCCAGTACTTC
TRBJ2-7 | TRBV5-6 | NA | TRBD1 | CATSRDRGEGEQYF | TGTGCCACCTCGCGGGACAGGGGGGAGGGCGAGCAGTACTTC
TRBJ1-5 | TRBV6-4 | NA | NA | CASSDSGLKGNQPQHF | TGTGCCAGCAGTGACTCCGGGTTAAAGGGCAATCAGCCCCAGCATTTT
TRBJ2-2 | TRBV27 | NA | TRBD2 | CASRGTGRGLAGTGELFF | TGTGCCAGCAGGGGGACAGGGCGCGGACTAGCGGGTACCGGGGAGCTGTTTTTT
TRBJ2-1 | TRBV10-3 | NA | TRBD2 | CAISGLAAANEQFF | TGTGCCATCAGCGGACTAGCGGCGGCCAATGAGCAGTTCTTC
TRBJ1-5 | TRBV15 | NA | TRBD1 | CATSRETGGRVSNQPQHF | TGTGCCACCAGCAGAGAGACAGGGGGACGCGTTAGCAATCAGCCCCAGCATTTT
TRBJ2-7 | TRBV28 | NA | TRBD1 | CASRVYQGAYEQYF | TGTGCCAGCAGGGTCTACCAGGGGGCTTACGAGCAGTACTTC
TRBJ2-7 | TRBV28 | NA | TRBD1 | CASSRDRGDWYEQYF | TGTGCCAGCAGTCGGGACAGGGGGGATTGGTACGAGCAGTACTTC
TRBJ2-1 | TRBV11-3 | NA | TRBD2 | CASSLRLAGYNEQFF | TGTGCCAGCAGCTTAAGACTAGCGGGATACAATGAGCAGTTCTTC
TRBJ1-1 | TRBV19 | NA | TRBD1 | CASSMGRGRGTEAFF | TGTGCCAGTAGTATGGGTAGGGGGCGTGGGACTGAAGCTTTCTTT
TRBJ1-1 | TRBV19 | NA | NA | CASSRGHQSTEAFF | TGTGCCAGTAGCAGGGGACACCAGAGCACTGAAGCTTTCTTT
TRBJ1-4 | TRBV7-6 | NA | TRBD1 | CASSLGTGNEKLFF | TGTGCCAGCAGCTTAGGGACAGGGAACGAAAAACTGTTTTTT
TRBJ1-2 | TRBV29-1 | once | NA | CSVDWTVGDYGYTF | TGCAGCGTTGATTGGACAGTGGGGGACTATGGCTACACCTTC
TRBJ2-1 | TRBV9 | once | TRBD2 | CASSAFPGLAGILQFF | TGTGCCAGCAGCGCCTTCCCGGGACTAGCGGGAATTCTGCAGTTCTTC
TRBJ1-1 | TRBV5-1 | NA | NA | CASSLVGGGGNTEAFF | TGCGCCAGCAGCTTGGTTGGGGGCGGTGGGAACACTGAAGCTTTCTTT
TRBJ2-5 | TRBV5-4 | once | TRBD2 | CASSPTSGIQETQYF | TGTGCCAGCAGCCCGACTAGCGGGATCCAAGAGACCCAGTACTTC
TRBJ2-7 | TRBV28 | NA | NA | CASRPRGAQAEQYF | TGTGCCAGCAGACCCCGGGGAGCCCAAGCCGAGCAGTACTTC
TRBJ1-1 | TRBV4-3 | once | NA | CASSHTGQWNTEAFF | TGCGCCAGCAGCCATACTGGACAGTGGAACACTGAAGCTTTCTTT
TRBJ1-4 | TRBV4-1 | NA | TRBD1 | CASSQMTGGLKLFF | TGCGCCAGCAGCCAAATGACAGGGGGTTTGAAACTGTTTTTT
TRBJ1-6 | TRBV19 | once | NA | CASSMRTPTRFNSPLHF | TGTGCCAGTAGTATGAGGACACCCACAAGGTTTAATTCACCCCTCCACTTT
TRBJ2-3 | TRBV6-2/TRBV6-3 | NA | NA | CASSWVRAGDTQYF | TGTGCCAGCAGTTGGGTGAGGGCGGGAGATACGCAGTATTTT
TRBJ2-2 | TRBV9 | NA | TRBD1 | CASSVEGAQVTGELFF | TGTGCCAGCAGCGTAGAGGGGGCGCAAGTCACCGGGGAGCTGTTTTTT